This paragraph covers one T cell receptor beta chain sequence. Its cognate antigen is unknown. Authors' processing steps: After removing out-of-frame reads, 2,204,828 distinct TCRbeta sequences remained. Sequencing was performed with immunoSEQ multiplex PCR; in TCRdb, only in-frame clones are kept and a portion is missing. That table gives V, J and clone size, and the DNA gave D and trimming. The table lists 45,000 to 70,000 clones, roughly 84% of them singletons. The germline V and J ends were trimmed by 1 base and 7 bases, with 8 bases remaining between them. The CDR3 has 12 amino acids. The germline gives CDR1 MGHRA, CDR2 YSYEKL. The sample comes from a study of memory CD4+ T cells and cytomegalovirus serostatus. Single viable CD3+CD4+CD8-CD45RO+ cells were sorted as the memory CD4+ T cells. CD4+ T cells were isolated by positive magnetic selection. Study outcomes and limitations: Repertoires predicted CMV serostatus with median bootstrapped AUC of approximately 0.95.

Sample: memory CD4+ T cells from blood. This TCR was recovered from an adult in good health and CMV-seronegative. Some clones in this sample may be carry-over from other donors' samples. The rearrangement links TRBV4-1 to TRBJ2-7; possible D gene TRBD1, 5 bases. The CDR3 sequence is CASSQGGLEQYF. The CDR3 DNA sequence: TGCGCCAGCAGCCAAGGGGGCTTGGAGCAGTACTTC.